This T cell receptor beta chain is drawn from a study of Graves' ophthalmopathy and Graves' hyperthyroidism. The overall study: Peripheral blood sampling occurred at initial diagnosis, before any treatment.

As the template, RNA transcripts were used to amplify TCR beta CDR3 regions. HTBI primers were used in a first-round RT-PCR, which preceded a second-round multiplex PCR. From the multiplex PCR reads, TCRdb called clonotypes with MiXCR, one entry per CDR3 protein. The table records 400,000 to 450,000 distinct CDR3 sequences, around 20% of them present only once. CDR3 length equals 14 residues. The germline V gene encodes CDR1 MNHEY and CDR2 SVGEGT. V was pared by 2 bases and J by 4 bases, with 4 bases of the junction left unmatched. There are a few counts of this clonotype. This sequence was found in a woman under 30 with stable Graves' hyperthyroidism. Specimen: peripheral blood. The rearrangement uses TRBV6-2 or TRBV6-3 and TRBJ1-2; 7 bases are shared with TRBD1. The CDR3 DNA reads TGTGCCAGCAGTTACCCACAGGGGACCTATGGCTACACCTTC. This translates into CASSYPQGTYGYTF.